These T cell receptor beta chains were read from a single sample in a study of T cell responses to AZD1222 COVID-19 vaccine. Using immunoSEQ multiplex PCR, the repertoire was profiled, and TCRdb retains in-frame clones only, with some absent. The sample consists of about 150,000 clones, approximately 92% of them appearing once. This material consisted of peripheral blood, taken 28 days after the second AZD1222 dose. These receptors originate from an adult who received the AZD1222 COVID-19 vaccine. Each CDR3 is given with its conserved first and last residue. A D gene is named only where the DNA matches it firmly. Clone size is not always given. Where it is, it says once, few, many or a class for expanded clones.

v_call: TRBV6-4
d_call: .
j_call: TRBJ1-6
clone_size: .
cdr3_nt: TGTGCCAGCAGTGACCGGAAGCAGAGCTCCTATAATTCACCCCTCCACTTT
cdr3_aa: CASSDRKQSSYNSPLHF

v_call: TRBV19
d_call: .
j_call: TRBJ2-3
clone_size: .
cdr3_nt: TGTGCCAGTAGTATAGGGCTCGCAGATACGCAGTATTTT
cdr3_aa: CASSIGLADTQYF

v_call: TRBV5-1
d_call: TRBD1
j_call: TRBJ1-2
clone_size: .
cdr3_nt: TGCGCCAGCAGCTTGTACCGGGACAGCGGTATCTATGGCTACACCTTC
cdr3_aa: CASSLYRDSGIYGYTF

v_call: TRBV28
d_call: .
j_call: TRBJ1-2
clone_size: once
cdr3_nt: TGTGCCAGCAGTACCCTGGGGGGTCCGGGCTATGGCTACACCTTC
cdr3_aa: CASSTLGGPGYGYTF

v_call: TRBV6-2/TRBV6-3
d_call: .
j_call: TRBJ1-1
clone_size: .
cdr3_nt: TGTGCCAGCAGTTACCCGGACAGTGAAGCTTTCTTT
cdr3_aa: CASSYPDSEAFF

v_call: TRBV5-1
d_call: TRBD1
j_call: TRBJ1-1
clone_size: once
cdr3_nt: TGCGCCAGCGTAGACCTGGAAAGGGGGCCCAACACTGAAGCTTTCTTT
cdr3_aa: CASVDLERGPNTEAFF

v_call: TRBV13
d_call: TRBD2
j_call: TRBJ2-3
clone_size: .
cdr3_nt: TGTGCCAGCAGCTTAGGTGGCGGGAGAGGCACAGATACGCAGTATTTT
cdr3_aa: CASSLGGGRGTDTQYF

v_call: TRBV5-1
d_call: .
j_call: TRBJ1-1
clone_size: .
cdr3_nt: TGCGCCAGCAGCATTACAGGGACACCGAACACTGAAGCTTTCTTT
cdr3_aa: CASSITGTPNTEAFF

v_call: TRBV2
d_call: .
j_call: TRBJ1-1
clone_size: .
cdr3_nt: TGTGCCAGCAGTGGGACTGAAGCTTTCTTT
cdr3_aa: CASSGTEAFF

v_call: TRBV2
d_call: .
j_call: TRBJ1-4
clone_size: .
cdr3_nt: TGTGCCAGCAGTGGAACCGGATGGGAGGGGACCGGAGAAAAACTGTTTTTT
cdr3_aa: CASSGTGWEGTGEKLFF

v_call: TRBV20-1
d_call: .
j_call: TRBJ1-2
clone_size: .
cdr3_nt: TGCAGTGCTAGTCGAATAGGACCTCTATCGGGAGGCTACACCTTC
cdr3_aa: CSASRIGPLSGGYTF

v_call: TRBV11-3
d_call: .
j_call: TRBJ2-1
clone_size: .
cdr3_nt: TGTGCCAGCAGCATTCGACAGAACAATGAGCAGTTCTTC
cdr3_aa: CASSIRQNNEQFF

v_call: TRBV7-3
d_call: TRBD1
j_call: TRBJ1-1
clone_size: .
cdr3_nt: TGTGCCAGCAGCCCGGGGACAGGGGCGAACACTGAAGCTTTCTTT
cdr3_aa: CASSPGTGANTEAFF

v_call: TRBV7-6
d_call: .
j_call: TRBJ2-1
clone_size: .
cdr3_nt: TGTGCCAGCAGCCTCGGATACGGGTCCCAGGGATACAACAATGAGCAGTTCTTC
cdr3_aa: CASSLGYGSQGYNNEQFF

v_call: TRBV5-1
d_call: .
j_call: TRBJ1-1
clone_size: .
cdr3_nt: TGCGCCAGCAGCTTACCGGAGGGGAACACTGAAGCTTTCTTT
cdr3_aa: CASSLPEGNTEAFF

v_call: TRBV7-6
d_call: TRBD1
j_call: TRBJ1-2
clone_size: .
cdr3_nt: TGTGCCAGCAGCTTACAGGGGGCGCGCACCTTC
cdr3_aa: CASSLQGARTF

v_call: TRBV2
d_call: .
j_call: TRBJ1-6
clone_size: .
cdr3_nt: TGTGCCAACGCCAGGGAGGTGGATTCACCCCTCCACTTT
cdr3_aa: CANAREVDSPLHF

v_call: TRBV5-1
d_call: TRBD2
j_call: TRBJ2-4
clone_size: .
cdr3_nt: TGCGCCAGCAGCTTGGGACTAGCGGGGAACATTCAGTACTTC
cdr3_aa: CASSLGLAGNIQYF

v_call: TRBV7-8
d_call: TRBD1
j_call: TRBJ1-5
clone_size: .
cdr3_nt: TGTGCCAGCAGCCCCGGGACAGGGGGCCAGCAGCCCCAGCATTTT
cdr3_aa: CASSPGTGGQQPQHF

v_call: TRBV19
d_call: TRBD1
j_call: TRBJ2-2
clone_size: .
cdr3_nt: TGTGCCAGTAGGCTCGGACAGGGGAACACCGGGGAGCTGTTTTTT
cdr3_aa: CASRLGQGNTGELFF

v_call: TRBV15
d_call: .
j_call: TRBJ2-3
clone_size: .
cdr3_nt: TGTGCCACCAGCAGAGTTGGCGGAGGCACGGTATTAGCAGATACGCAGTATTTT
cdr3_aa: CATSRVGGGTVLADTQYF

v_call: TRBV6-4
d_call: TRBD1
j_call: TRBJ1-5
clone_size: .
cdr3_nt: TGTGCCAGCAGTGACGCGACAGGGGGCAATCAGCCCCAGCATTTT
cdr3_aa: CASSDATGGNQPQHF

v_call: TRBV19
d_call: TRBD2
j_call: TRBJ2-3
clone_size: .
cdr3_nt: TGTGCCAGTAGTCTAGCGGGGGGTACAGATACGCAGTATTTT
cdr3_aa: CASSLAGGTDTQYF

v_call: TRBV9
d_call: .
j_call: TRBJ1-6
clone_size: .
cdr3_nt: TGTGCCAGCAGCGCCGAAGTATCCTATAATTCACCCCTCCACTTT
cdr3_aa: CASSAEVSYNSPLHF

v_call: TRBV4-2
d_call: TRBD1
j_call: TRBJ1-4
clone_size: once
cdr3_nt: TGTGCCACAACGACAGGGAATGGTGAAAAACTGTTTTTT
cdr3_aa: CATTTGNGEKLFF

v_call: TRBV2
d_call: .
j_call: TRBJ2-7
clone_size: .
cdr3_nt: TGTGCCAGCAAAGGAAGCGCCTCCTACGAGCAGTACTTC
cdr3_aa: CASKGSASYEQYF

v_call: TRBV7-3
d_call: TRBD2
j_call: TRBJ2-3
clone_size: .
cdr3_nt: TGTGCCAGCAGCTTAGGGAGCGGGATCCTCACAGATACGCAGTATTTT
cdr3_aa: CASSLGSGILTDTQYF

v_call: TRBV12-3/TRBV12-4
d_call: .
j_call: TRBJ1-1
clone_size: .
cdr3_nt: TGTGCCAGCACCCCTGGACTGAGCACTGAAGCTTTCTTT
cdr3_aa: CASTPGLSTEAFF

v_call: TRBV19
d_call: TRBD2
j_call: TRBJ2-5
clone_size: .
cdr3_nt: TGTGCCAGTAGTATGCTAGCGGGTCAAGAGACCCAGTACTTC
cdr3_aa: CASSMLAGQETQYF

v_call: TRBV7-9
d_call: .
j_call: TRBJ1-2
clone_size: .
cdr3_nt: TGTGCCAGCAGCTTACTAGGGGTCGACTATGGCTACACCTTC
cdr3_aa: CASSLLGVDYGYTF

v_call: TRBV19
d_call: .
j_call: TRBJ1-2
clone_size: .
cdr3_nt: TGTGCCAGTACCGCAAAGCTTTATGGCTACACCTTC
cdr3_aa: CASTAKLYGYTF

v_call: TRBV7-9
d_call: .
j_call: TRBJ1-5
clone_size: .
cdr3_nt: TGTGCCAGCAGCTCCCAGAACAATCAGCCCCAGCATTTT
cdr3_aa: CASSSQNNQPQHF

v_call: TRBV6-6
d_call: .
j_call: TRBJ1-1
clone_size: .
cdr3_nt: TGTGCCAGCAGTTACACGGGGGACGGCACTGAAGCTTTCTTT
cdr3_aa: CASSYTGDGTEAFF

v_call: TRBV9
d_call: .
j_call: TRBJ1-2
clone_size: .
cdr3_nt: TGTGCCAGCAGCGTAGATGGACGTGGCTATGGCTACACCTTC
cdr3_aa: CASSVDGRGYGYTF

v_call: TRBV28
d_call: .
j_call: TRBJ1-4
clone_size: .
cdr3_nt: TGTGCCAGCATGGGGGAAAAACTGTTTTTT
cdr3_aa: CASMGEKLFF

v_call: TRBV5-1
d_call: .
j_call: TRBJ2-2
clone_size: .
cdr3_nt: TGCGCCAGCAGCTTGCTCCCGTCCGGGACTGTAAACACCGGGGAGCTGTTTTTT
cdr3_aa: CASSLLPSGTVNTGELFF

v_call: TRBV7-2
d_call: .
j_call: TRBJ1-1
clone_size: .
cdr3_nt: TGTGCCAGCAGCCGCCAGCGGGGGGCGGGCACTGAAGCTTTCTTT
cdr3_aa: CASSRQRGAGTEAFF

v_call: TRBV7-3
d_call: .
j_call: TRBJ2-1
clone_size: .
cdr3_nt: TGTGCCAGCAGCTTATCCAGGGATGGTGAGCAGTTCTTC
cdr3_aa: CASSLSRDGEQFF

v_call: TRBV30
d_call: TRBD1
j_call: TRBJ1-5
clone_size: .
cdr3_nt: TGTGCCGCAACAGGGGGAGGACAGCCCCAGCATTTT
cdr3_aa: CAATGGGQPQHF

v_call: TRBV30
d_call: .
j_call: TRBJ1-6
clone_size: .
cdr3_nt: TGTGCCTGGAGTGTAACGGGTGGGAATTCACCCCTCCACTTT
cdr3_aa: CAWSVTGGNSPLHF